This T cell receptor beta chain originates from a study of blood T cell repertoires in COVID-19. Per the original data handling: How many nucleated cells were present was estimated from reference gene primer amplification. Measured with immunoSEQ multiplex PCR; TCRdb has only the in-frame clones, and not every one. V and J calls and clone size are as listed in that table; D and trimming were resolved from the DNA. This sample has fewer than 25,000 clones, with roughly 79% found just once. V was shortened by 3 bases and J by 11 bases, with 17 bases between the two germline ends. Germline values: CDR1 LNHDA, CDR2 SQIVND (reference sequence). The length of the CDR3 is 14 residues.

V is TRBV19 and J is TRBJ1-5, with no clear D. The receptor was derived from a man between 65 and 85 years old with acute or convalescent COVID-19. The specimen sequenced was peripheral blood. For the CDR3, the DNA is TGTGCCAGTAGTATCTTGGCAGGACTTGATTCCCAGCATTTT. As protein: CASSILAGLDSQHF.